The T cell receptor beta chain described here comes from a study of shared clonotypes between healthy human individuals. Naive CD8 cells, CD45RO-negative and positively selected for CCR7, excluded terminally differentiated effector memory CD45RA+ cells. This table comes from immunoSEQ multiplex PCR, and its TCRdb copy is limited to in-frame clones, with some not included. Of 800,000 or so clones in the sample, 96% are singletons; the top ten hold less than 0.25%. CDR1 SQVTM and CDR2 ANQGSEA come from the germline V gene. The CDR3 has 13 residues. V lost 5 bases and J 4 bases, leaving 12 bases between the germline ends.

The sequencing input was naive CD8+ T cells sorted from blood. The receptor comes from a man aged 25 to 45 in good health. The chain has TRBV29-1 and TRBJ2-1, with D perhaps TRBD1 or TRBD2 (5 bases each). CDR3 region: CSVPGRTYNEQFF. The CDR3 nucleotides read TGCAGCGTTCCGGGACGGACGTACAATGAGCAGTTCTTC.